The TCR beta chain under discussion was sequenced for a study of CD8+ T cells in alopecia areata. At the level of the study: Among treated patients, oral tofacitinib was administered at 5 to 10 mg twice daily. Study-wide findings and caveats: Compared with mice, patients displayed less clear TCR sharing, possibly for HLA-related reasons.

The authors sorted CD4+ and CD8+ T cells from PBMCs. This clone was detected only a few times. Its target is not known. At one boundary the junction diverges from the germline segment, which might be a read error. Extraction of RNA preceded its reverse transcription into cDNA, which served as the sequencing template. Clones were sequenced by immunoSEQ multiplex PCR, and TCRdb holds only the in-frame ones, with some missing. The table has about 97,000 clones, approximately 42% seen once. The germline V gene has CDR1 SGHVS and CDR2 FQNEAQ. The CDR3 spans 9 residues. This chain links TRBV7-8 with TRBJ2-7; no clear D gene. Sequencing used CD4+ T cells sorted from blood. The sequence was obtained from a human donor with alopecia areata. CDR3 DNA sequence: TGTGCCAGCAGCCCGGTCGACGGCTTC. It encodes CASSPVDGF.